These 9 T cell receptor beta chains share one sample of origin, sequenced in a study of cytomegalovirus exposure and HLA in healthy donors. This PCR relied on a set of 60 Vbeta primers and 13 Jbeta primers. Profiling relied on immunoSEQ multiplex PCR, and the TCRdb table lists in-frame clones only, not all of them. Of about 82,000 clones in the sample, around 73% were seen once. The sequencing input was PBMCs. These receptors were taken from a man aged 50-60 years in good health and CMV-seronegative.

The CDR3 DNA follows: TGTGCCAGCAGCCCCGGACCCGGGCTTTCGGGGACCGGGGAGCTGTTTTTT. This sequence encodes CASSPGPGLSGTGELFF. The chain carries TRBV5-5 and TRBJ2-2; TRBD2 is a possible D gene (5 bases). This CDR3 region has 17 residues. Germline V CDR1 and CDR2: SGHKS, YYEKEE (reference sequence). V lost 4 bases and J 5 bases, leaving 21 bases between the germline ends. Combining the CDR3 with reference TRBV5-5 and TRBJ2-2 gives the whole variable domain DAGVTQSPTHLIKTRGQQVTLRCSPISGHKSVSWYQQVLGQGPQFIFQYYEKEERGRGNFPDRFSARQFPNYSSELNVNALLLGDSALYLCASSPGPGLSGTGELFFGEGSRLTVL.

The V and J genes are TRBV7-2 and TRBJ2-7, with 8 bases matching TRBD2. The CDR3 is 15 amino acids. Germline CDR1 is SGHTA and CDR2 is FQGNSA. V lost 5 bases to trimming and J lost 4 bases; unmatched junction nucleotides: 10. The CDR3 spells CASSPREGKMYEQYF. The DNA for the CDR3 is TGTGCCAGCAGCCCCCGGGAGGGGAAAATGTACGAGCAGTACTTC.

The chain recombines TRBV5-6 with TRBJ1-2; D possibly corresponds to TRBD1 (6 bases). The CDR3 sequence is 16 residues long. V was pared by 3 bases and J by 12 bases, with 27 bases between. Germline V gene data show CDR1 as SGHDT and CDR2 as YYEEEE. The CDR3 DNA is TGTGCCAGCAGCTCGAGGGGGACCCCCTCTGTGACACGGGACACCTTC. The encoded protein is CASSSRGTPSVTRDTF. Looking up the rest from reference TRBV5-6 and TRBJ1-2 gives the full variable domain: DAGVTQSPTHLIKTRGQQVTLRCSPKSGHDTVSWYQQALGQGPQFIFQYYEEEERQRGNFPDRFSGHQFPNYSSELNVNALLLGDSALYLCASSSRGTPSVTRDTFGSGTRLTVV.

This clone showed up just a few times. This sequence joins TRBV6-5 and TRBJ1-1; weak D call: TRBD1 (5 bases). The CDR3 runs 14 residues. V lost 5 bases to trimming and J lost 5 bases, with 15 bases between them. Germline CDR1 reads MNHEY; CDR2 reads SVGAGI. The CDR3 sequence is CASSTGRGYTEAFF. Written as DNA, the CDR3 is TGTGCCAGCAGTACGGGTCGGGGGTATACTGAAGCTTTCTTT.

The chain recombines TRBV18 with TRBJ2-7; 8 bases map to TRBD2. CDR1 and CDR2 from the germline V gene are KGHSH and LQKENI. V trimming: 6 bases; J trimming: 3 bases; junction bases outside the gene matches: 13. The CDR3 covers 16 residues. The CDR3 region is CASSLKPGGGFYEQYF. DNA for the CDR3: TGTGCCAGCTCCCTCAAACCGGGGGGGGGTTTCTACGAGCAGTACTTC.

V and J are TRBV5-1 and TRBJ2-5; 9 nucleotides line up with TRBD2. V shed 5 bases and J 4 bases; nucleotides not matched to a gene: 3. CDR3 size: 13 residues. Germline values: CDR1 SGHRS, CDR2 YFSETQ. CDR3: CASSAGGPETQYF. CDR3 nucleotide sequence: TGCGCCAGCAGTGCGGGGGGGCCAGAGACCCAGTACTTC.

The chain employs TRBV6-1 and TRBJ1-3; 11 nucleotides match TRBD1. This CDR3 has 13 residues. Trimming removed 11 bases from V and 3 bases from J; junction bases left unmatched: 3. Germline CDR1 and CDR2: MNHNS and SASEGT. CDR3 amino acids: CAGQGALGNTIYF. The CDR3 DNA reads TGTGCCGGACAGGGGGCGCTTGGAAACACCATATATTTT.

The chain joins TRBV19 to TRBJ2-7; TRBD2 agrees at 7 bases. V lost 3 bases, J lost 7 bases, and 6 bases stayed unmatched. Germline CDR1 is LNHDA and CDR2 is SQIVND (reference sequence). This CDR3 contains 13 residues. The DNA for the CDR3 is TGTGCCAGTAGTATCATGAACGGGGGGGAGCAGTACTTC. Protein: CASSIMNGGEQYF. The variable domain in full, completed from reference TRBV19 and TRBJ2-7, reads DGGITQSPKYLFRKEGQNVTLSCEQNLNHDAMYWYRQDPGQGLRLIYYSQIVNDFQKGDIAEGYSVSREKKESFPLTVTSAQKNPTAFYLCASSIMNGGEQYFGPGTRLTVT.

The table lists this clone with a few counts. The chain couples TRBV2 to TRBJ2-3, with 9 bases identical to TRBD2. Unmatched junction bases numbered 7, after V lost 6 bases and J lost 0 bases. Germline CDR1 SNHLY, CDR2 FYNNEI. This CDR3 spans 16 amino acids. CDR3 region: CASRQLAGASTDTQYF. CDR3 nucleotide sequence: TGTGCCAGCAGGCAATTAGCGGGAGCTAGCACAGATACGCAGTATTTT.